The rows below give T cell receptor beta chains drawn from one sample of a study of regulatory T cells in long-lasting Graves disease. From the multiplex PCR reads, TCRdb called clonotypes with MiXCR, one entry per CDR3 protein. This table holds about 290,000 distinct CDR3 sequences, more than 20% found once. Sample: peripheral blood mononuclear cells (PBMCs), taken when the disease was refractory, from a patient treated with antithyroid drugs. The receptors originated from a female donor with Graves disease. Each CDR3 is given with its conserved first and last residue.

>TRBJ2-7|TRBV10-3
CAISDTASGSYEQYF
>TRBJ1-6|TRBV4-3
CASSQSGTGSTPLHF
>TRBJ1-1|TRBV28
CASGMGMNTEAFF
>TRBJ1-1|TRBV6-1
CASSPIGARAFF
>TRBJ2-4|TRBV7-2
CASSPSVGQGENIQYF
>TRBJ2-1|TRBV28
CATRLAGGGNEQFF
>TRBJ1-1|TRBV6-5
CASSSPTDNTEAFF
>TRBJ2-5|TRBV27
CASRRVGGTQYF
>TRBJ2-7|TRBV15
CATSTGWGNNEQYF
>TRBJ1-5|TRBV28
CASGDRESYSNQPQHF
>TRBJ2-2|TRBV11-2
CASRPTSGSDTGELFF
>TRBJ1-4|TRBV18
CASSATSLREKLFF
>TRBJ2-7|TRBV3-1
CASSQGAAKLKEQYF
>TRBJ2-3|TRBV2
CASLSGSSTDTQYF
>TRBJ2-7|TRBV18
CASSPSLGTGGPEQYF